The rows below give T cell receptor beta chains drawn from one sample of a study of vaccination effects on CD4 cells after COVID-19. No antigen has been identified for these receptors. TCRdb's copy holds only in-frame clones and misses some; the assay was immunoSEQ multiplex PCR. The sample lists around 60,000 clones; around 77% were seen once. Sequencing was performed on CD4+ T cells from PBMCs cultured with HCoV-NL63 spike peptides, taken before COVID-19 vaccination. These receptor sequences come from a human donor who received a COVID-19 vaccine. The CDR3 runs from the conserved cysteine through the conserved F or W. D genes are given only for firm matches. Clone size is stated in some rows and not others, as once, few, many or a class when expanded.

J	D	V	size	length	DNA	CDR3
TRBJ2-3	-	TRBV18	-	14	TGTGCCAGCTCACCCCCCGGGGGTACAGATACGCAGTATTTT	CASSPPGGTDTQYF
TRBJ1-3	-	TRBV9	once	17	TGTGCCAGCAGCCCCGTTTCCAGGGGCTACTCTGGAAACACCATATATTTT	CASSPVSRGYSGNTIYF
TRBJ1-1	-	TRBV20-1	few	14	TGCAGTGCTAGTGCTCTGGGCCAGAACACTGAAGCTTTCTTT	CSASALGQNTEAFF
TRBJ2-3	-	TRBV28	-	13	TGTGCCAGCAGTTCCCCTAGCACAGATACGCAGTATTTT	CASSSPSTDTQYF
TRBJ1-5	TRBD1	TRBV24-1	-	17	TGTGCCACCTCTCAGGGGGGCGGCAACATTTTTGGTCAGCCCCAGCATTTT	CATSQGGGNIFGQPQHF
TRBJ2-6	-	TRBV6-2/TRBV6-3	-	15	TGTGCCAGCAGCCCTGTAGGGTCTGGGGCCAACGTCCTGACTTTC	CASSPVGSGANVLTF
TRBJ1-1	-	TRBV4-1	-	15	TGCGCCAGCAGCCAAGTTCTCGGCATGAACACTGAAGCTTTCTTT	CASSQVLGMNTEAFF
TRBJ2-1	TRBD1	TRBV6-5	-	15	TGTGCCAGCAGTCGGACAGGTGGTTGGTACAATGAGCAGTTCTTC	CASSRTGGWYNEQFF
TRBJ1-1	-	TRBV3-1/TRBV3-2	-	14	TGTGCCAGCAGCCAAGATACGGGTTGGACTGAAGCTTTCTTT	CASSQDTGWTEAFF
TRBJ1-4	-	TRBV11-2	-	14	TGTGCCAGCAGCCTACGACAACTGGGTGAAAAACTGTTTTTT	CASSLRQLGEKLFF
TRBJ1-4	-	TRBV19	-	14	TGTGCCAGTAGTATTCGGGGTTATAATGAAAAACTGTTTTTT	CASSIRGYNEKLFF
TRBJ1-2	TRBD1	TRBV5-1	-	13	TGCGCCACCTCGATTGACAGGGGCCCTGGCTACACCTTC	CATSIDRGPGYTF
TRBJ2-2	TRBD1	TRBV24-1	-	15	TGTGCCACCAGTGAAACCGGGACAGGGGTCGGGGAGCTGTTTTTT	CATSETGTGVGELFF
TRBJ2-1	-	TRBV10-2	few	15	TGCGCCAGCAGCCTTCGGACGGCGTTCTACAATGAGCAGTTCTTC	CASSLRTAFYNEQFF